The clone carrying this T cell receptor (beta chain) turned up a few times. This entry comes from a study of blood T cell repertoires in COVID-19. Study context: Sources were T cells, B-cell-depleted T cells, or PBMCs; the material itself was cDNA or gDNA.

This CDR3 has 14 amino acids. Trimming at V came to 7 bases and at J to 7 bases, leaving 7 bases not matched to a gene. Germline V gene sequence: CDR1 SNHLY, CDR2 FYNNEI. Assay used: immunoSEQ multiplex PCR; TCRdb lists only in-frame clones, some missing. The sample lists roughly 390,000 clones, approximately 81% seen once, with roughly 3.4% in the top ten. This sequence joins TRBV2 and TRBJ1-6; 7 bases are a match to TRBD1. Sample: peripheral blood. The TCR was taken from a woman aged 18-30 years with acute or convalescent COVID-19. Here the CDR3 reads CASTGGVVNSPLHF. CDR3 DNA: TGTGCCAGCACAGGGGGAGTAGTCAATTCACCCCTCCACTTT.